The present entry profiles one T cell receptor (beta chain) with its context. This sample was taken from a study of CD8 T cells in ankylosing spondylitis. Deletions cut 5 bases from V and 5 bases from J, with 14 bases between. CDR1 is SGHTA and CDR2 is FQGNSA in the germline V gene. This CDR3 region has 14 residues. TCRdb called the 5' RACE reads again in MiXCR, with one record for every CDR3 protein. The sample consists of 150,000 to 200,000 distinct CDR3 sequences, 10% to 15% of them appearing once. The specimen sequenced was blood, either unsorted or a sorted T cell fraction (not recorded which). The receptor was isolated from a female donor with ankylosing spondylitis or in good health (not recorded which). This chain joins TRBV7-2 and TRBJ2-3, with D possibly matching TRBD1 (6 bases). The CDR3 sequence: CASSLDRSRDTQYF. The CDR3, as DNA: TGTGCCAGCAGCCTAGACAGGTCCAGAGATACGCAGTATTTT.